This record covers a single TCR beta chain. Its antigen is as yet unknown. This CDR3 spans 18 amino acids. V lost 0 bases, J lost 3 bases, and 4 bases stayed unmatched. Germline CDR1 and CDR2: LGHNA and YSLEER. These data originate in a study of cytomegalovirus exposure and HLA in healthy donors. Findings and limits, study-wide: Associated with cytomegalovirus, according to the listing, were 150 to 200 TCR beta chains. Cytomegalovirus status was reportedly diagnosed by the classifier with high specificity and sensitivity. Researchers reported from a later analysis that most CMV-associated TCR beta chains appeared HLA-restricted.

The PCR was carried out with 60 Vbeta primers and 13 Jbeta primers. TCRdb's table, derived via immunoSEQ multiplex PCR, lists solely in-frame clones and lacks some. With around 97,000 clones in the sample, the ten largest clones hold approximately 3.7%. Sequenced input: PBMCs. This rearrangement joins TRBV4-3 to TRBJ2-6; 11 bases are a match to TRBD2. The TCR originated in a man aged 35-49 years in good health and CMV-seronegative. The CDR3 loop reads CASSQDPLAGVGANVLTF. CDR3 nucleotide sequence: TGCGCCAGCAGCCAAGATCCACTAGCGGGGGTTGGGGCCAACGTCCTGACTTTC.